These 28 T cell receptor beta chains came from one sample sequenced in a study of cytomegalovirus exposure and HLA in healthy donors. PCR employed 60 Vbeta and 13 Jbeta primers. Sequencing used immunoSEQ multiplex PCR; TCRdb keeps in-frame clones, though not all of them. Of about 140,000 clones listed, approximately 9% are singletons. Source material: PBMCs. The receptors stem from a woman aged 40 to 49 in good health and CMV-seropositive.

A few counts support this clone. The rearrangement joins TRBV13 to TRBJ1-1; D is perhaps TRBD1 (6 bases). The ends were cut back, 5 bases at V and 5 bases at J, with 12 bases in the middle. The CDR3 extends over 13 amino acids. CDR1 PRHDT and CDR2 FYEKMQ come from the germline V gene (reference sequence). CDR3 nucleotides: TGTGCCAGCAGCCGTTCAGGGGAAACTGAAGCTTTCTTT. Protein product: CASSRSGETEAFF.

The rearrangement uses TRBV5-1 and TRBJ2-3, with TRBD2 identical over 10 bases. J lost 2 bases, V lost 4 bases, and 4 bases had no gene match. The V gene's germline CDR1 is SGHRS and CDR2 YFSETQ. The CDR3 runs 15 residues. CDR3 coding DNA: TGCGCCAGCAGCCTCGGGACTAGCGCCACAGATACGCAGTATTTT. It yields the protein CASSLGTSATDTQYF.

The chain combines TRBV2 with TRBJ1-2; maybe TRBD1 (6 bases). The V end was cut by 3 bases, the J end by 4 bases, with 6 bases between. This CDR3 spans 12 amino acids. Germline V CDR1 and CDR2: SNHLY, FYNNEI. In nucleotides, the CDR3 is TGTGCCAGCAGTGAGGGGGCCTATGGCTACACCTTC. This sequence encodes CASSEGAYGYTF.

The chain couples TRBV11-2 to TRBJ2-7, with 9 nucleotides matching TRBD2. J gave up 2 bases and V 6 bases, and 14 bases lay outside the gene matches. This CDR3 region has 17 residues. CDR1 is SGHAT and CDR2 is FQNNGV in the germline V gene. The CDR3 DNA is TGTGCCAGCAGGGGGGGTAGCGGGGGAAATCCAACCTACGAGCAGTACTTC. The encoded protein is CASRGGSGGNPTYEQYF.

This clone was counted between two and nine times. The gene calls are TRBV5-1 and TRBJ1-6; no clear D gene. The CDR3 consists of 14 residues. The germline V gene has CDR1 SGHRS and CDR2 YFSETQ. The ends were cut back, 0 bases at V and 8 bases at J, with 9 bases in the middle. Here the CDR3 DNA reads TGCGCCAGCAGCTTGGCAGGTGATGATTCACCCCTCCACTTT. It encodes CASSLAGDDSPLHF.

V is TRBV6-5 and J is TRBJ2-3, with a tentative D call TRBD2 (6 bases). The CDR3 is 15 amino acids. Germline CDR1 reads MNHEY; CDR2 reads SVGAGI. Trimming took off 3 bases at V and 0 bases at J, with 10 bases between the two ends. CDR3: CASSYWGESTDTQYF. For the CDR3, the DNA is TGTGCCAGCAGTTATTGGGGGGAAAGCACAGATACGCAGTATTTT.

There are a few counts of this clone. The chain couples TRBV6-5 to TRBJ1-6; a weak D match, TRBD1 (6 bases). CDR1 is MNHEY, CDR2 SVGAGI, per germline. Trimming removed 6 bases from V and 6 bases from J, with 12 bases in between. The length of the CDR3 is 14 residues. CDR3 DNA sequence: TGTGCCAGCAGAAAGACAGGCCGTAATTCACCCCTCCACTTT. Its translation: CASRKTGRNSPLHF.

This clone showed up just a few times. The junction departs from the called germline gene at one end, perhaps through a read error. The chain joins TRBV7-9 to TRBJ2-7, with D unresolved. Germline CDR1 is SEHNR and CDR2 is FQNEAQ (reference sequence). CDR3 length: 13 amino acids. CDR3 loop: CASTLSPPFEQYF. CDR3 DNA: TGTGCCAGCACCTTAAGCCCTCCCTTCGAGCAGTACTTC.

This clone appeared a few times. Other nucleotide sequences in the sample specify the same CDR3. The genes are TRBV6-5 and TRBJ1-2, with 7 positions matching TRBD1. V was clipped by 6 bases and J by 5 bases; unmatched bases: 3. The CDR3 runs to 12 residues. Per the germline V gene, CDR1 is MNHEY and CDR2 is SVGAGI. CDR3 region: CASSRGSYGYTF. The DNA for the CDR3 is TGTGCCAGCAGCAGGGGGTCTTATGGCTACACCTTC.

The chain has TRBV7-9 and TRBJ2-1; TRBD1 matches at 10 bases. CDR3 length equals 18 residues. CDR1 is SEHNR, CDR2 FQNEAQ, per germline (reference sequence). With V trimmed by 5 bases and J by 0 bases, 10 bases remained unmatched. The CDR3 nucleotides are TGTGCCAGCAGCGGGACGACAGGGGGCTATAGCTCCTACAATGAGCAGTTCTTC. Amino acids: CASSGTTGGYSSYNEQFF.

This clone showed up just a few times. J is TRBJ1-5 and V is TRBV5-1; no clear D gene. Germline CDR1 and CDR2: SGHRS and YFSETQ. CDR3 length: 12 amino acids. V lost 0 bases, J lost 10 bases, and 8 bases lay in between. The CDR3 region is CASSLDSGPQHF. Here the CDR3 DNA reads TGCGCCAGCAGCTTGGACAGCGGTCCCCAGCATTTT.

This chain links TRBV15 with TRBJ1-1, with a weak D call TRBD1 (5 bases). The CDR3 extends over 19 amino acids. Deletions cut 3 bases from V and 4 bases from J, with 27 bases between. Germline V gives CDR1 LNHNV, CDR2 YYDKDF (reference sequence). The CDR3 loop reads CATSRSVGGMGPETTEAFF. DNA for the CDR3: TGTGCCACCAGCAGGTCGGTCGGAGGGATGGGGCCAGAAACCACTGAAGCTTTCTTT. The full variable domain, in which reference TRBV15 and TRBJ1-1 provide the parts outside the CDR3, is DAMVIQNPRYQVTQFGKPVTLSCSQTLNHNVMYWYQQKSSQAPKLLFHYYDKDFNNEADTPDNFQSRRPNTSFCFLDIRSPGLGDTAMYLCATSRSVGGMGPETTEAFFGQGTRLTVV.

CDR3 amino acids: CASRSRVRTGGSVETEAFF. The CDR3 coding sequence is TGTGCCAGCAGAAGCCGGGTGAGGACAGGGGGCTCGGTCGAGACTGAAGCTTTCTTT. The genes are TRBV2 and TRBJ1-1; 11 bases are a match to TRBD1. J was trimmed by 5 bases and V by 6 bases; bases with no gene match: 20. The CDR3 spans 19 residues. Germline V CDR1 and CDR2: SNHLY, FYNNEI.

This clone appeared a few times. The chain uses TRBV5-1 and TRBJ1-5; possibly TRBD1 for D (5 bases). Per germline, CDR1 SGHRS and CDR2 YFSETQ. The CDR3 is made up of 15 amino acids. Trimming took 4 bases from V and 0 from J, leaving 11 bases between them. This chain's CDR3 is CASSPQGISNQPQHF. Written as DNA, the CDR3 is TGCGCCAGCAGCCCCCAGGGCATTAGCAATCAGCCCCAGCATTTT.

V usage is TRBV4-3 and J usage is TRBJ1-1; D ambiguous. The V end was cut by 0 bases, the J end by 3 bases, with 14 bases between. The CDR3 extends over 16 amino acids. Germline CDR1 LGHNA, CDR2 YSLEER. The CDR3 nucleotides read TGCGCCAGCAGCCAAGAAACGGGTATCGGTGACACTGAAGCTTTCTTT. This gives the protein CASSQETGIGDTEAFF.

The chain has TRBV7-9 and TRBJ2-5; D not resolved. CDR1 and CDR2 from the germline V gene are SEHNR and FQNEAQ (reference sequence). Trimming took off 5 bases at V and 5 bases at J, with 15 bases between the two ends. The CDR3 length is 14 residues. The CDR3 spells CASSISGPTETQYF. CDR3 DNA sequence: TGTGCCAGCAGCATTAGTGGGCCAACGGAGACCCAGTACTTC. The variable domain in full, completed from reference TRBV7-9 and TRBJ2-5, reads DTGVSQNPRHKITKRGQNVTFRCDPISEHNRLYWYRQTLGQGPEFLTYFQNEAQLEKSRLLSDRFSAERPKGSFSTLEIQRTEQGDSAMYLCASSISGPTETQYFGPGTRLLVL.

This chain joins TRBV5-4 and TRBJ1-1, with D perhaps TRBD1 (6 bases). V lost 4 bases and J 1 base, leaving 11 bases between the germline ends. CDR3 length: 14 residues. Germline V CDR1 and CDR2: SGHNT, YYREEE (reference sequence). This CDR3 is CASSLARGNTEAFF. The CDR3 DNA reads TGTGCCAGCAGCCTCGCCAGGGGGAACACTGAAGCTTTCTTT.

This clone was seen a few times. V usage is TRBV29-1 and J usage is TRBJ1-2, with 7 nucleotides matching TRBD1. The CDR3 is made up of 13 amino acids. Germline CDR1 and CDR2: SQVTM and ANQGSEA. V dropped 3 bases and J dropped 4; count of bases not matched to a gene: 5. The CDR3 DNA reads TGCAGCGTTGAGGGGCAGGGGGTCTATGGCTACACCTTC. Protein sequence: CSVEGQGVYGYTF.

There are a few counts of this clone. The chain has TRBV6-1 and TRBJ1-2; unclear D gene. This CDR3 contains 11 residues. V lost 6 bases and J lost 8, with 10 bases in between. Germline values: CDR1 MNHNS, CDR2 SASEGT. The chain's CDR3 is CASSAGPGYTF. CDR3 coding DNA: TGTGCCAGCAGCGCAGGCCCAGGCTACACCTTC.

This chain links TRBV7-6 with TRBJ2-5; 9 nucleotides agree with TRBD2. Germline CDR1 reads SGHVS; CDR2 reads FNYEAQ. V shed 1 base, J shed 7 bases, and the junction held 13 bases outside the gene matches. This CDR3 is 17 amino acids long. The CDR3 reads CASSLEPTSGPMGTQYF. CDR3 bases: TGTGCCAGCAGCTTAGAACCGACTAGCGGACCCATGGGGACCCAGTACTTC.

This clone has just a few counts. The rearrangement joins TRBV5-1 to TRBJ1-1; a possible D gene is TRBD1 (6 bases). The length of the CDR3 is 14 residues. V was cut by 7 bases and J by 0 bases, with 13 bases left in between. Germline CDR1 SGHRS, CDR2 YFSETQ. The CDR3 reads CASARQAMNTEAFF. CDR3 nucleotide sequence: TGCGCCAGCGCGAGACAGGCGATGAACACTGAAGCTTTCTTT.

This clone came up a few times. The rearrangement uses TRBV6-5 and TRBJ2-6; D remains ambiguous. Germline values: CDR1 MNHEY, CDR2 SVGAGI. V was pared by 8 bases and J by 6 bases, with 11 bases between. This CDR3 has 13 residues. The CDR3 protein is CASRPRQANVLTF. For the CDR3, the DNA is TGTGCCAGCCGGCCGAGACAGGCCAACGTCCTGACTTTC.

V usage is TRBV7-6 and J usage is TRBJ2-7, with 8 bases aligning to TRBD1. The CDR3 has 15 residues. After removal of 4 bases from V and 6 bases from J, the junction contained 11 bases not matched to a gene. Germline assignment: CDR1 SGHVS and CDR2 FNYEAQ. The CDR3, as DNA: TGTGCCAGCAGCTCATACCGGGACAGGTCGCTCGAGCAGTACTTC. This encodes CASSSYRDRSLEQYF. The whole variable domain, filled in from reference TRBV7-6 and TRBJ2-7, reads GAGVSQSPRYKVTKRGQDVALRCDPISGHVSLYWYRQALGQGPEFLTYFNYEAQQDKSGLPNDRFSAERPEGSISTLTIQRTEQRDSAMYRCASSSYRDRSLEQYFGPGTRLTVT.

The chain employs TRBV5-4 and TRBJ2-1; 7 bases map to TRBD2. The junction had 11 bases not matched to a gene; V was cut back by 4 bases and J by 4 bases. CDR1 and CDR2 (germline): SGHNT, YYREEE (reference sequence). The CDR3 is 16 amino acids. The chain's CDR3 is CASSPRGSGDYNEQFF. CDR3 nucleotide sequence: TGTGCCAGCAGCCCCCGGGGGAGCGGGGATTACAATGAGCAGTTCTTC.

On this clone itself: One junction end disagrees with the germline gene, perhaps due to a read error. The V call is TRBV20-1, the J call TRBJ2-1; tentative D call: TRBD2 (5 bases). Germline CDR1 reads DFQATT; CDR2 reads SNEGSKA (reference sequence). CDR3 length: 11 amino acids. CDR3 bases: TGCAGTGCTTATGACTATCCTCACTTTCTCTTC. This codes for CSAYDYPHFLF.

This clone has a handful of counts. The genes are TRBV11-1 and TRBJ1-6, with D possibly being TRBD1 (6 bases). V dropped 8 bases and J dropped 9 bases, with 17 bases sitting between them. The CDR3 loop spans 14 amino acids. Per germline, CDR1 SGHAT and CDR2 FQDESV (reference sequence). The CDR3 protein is CASQERGGLSPLHF. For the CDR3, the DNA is TGTGCCAGCCAGGAGAGGGGGGGACTTTCACCCCTCCACTTT.

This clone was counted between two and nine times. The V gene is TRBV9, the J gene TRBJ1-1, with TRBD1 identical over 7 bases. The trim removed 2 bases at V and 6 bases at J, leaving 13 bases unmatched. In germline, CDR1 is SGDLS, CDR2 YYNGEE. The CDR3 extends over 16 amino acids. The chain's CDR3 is CASSVAQTGRMAEAFF. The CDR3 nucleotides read TGTGCCAGCAGCGTTGCGCAGACAGGGAGGATGGCTGAAGCTTTCTTT.

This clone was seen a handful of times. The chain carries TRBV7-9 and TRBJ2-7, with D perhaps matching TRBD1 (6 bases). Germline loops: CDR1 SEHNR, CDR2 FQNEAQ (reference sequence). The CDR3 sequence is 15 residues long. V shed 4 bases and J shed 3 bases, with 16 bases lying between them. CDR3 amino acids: CASSSPRTEYYEQYF. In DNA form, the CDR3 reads TGTGCCAGCAGCTCCCCGAGGACAGAGTACTACGAGCAGTACTTC.